The entry below gives a single TCR beta chain sequence along with its context. Profiling relied on immunoSEQ multiplex PCR, and the TCRdb table lists in-frame clones only, not all of them. This table has fewer than 150,000 clones, roughly 91% appearing once. The data originate from a study of T cell responses to AZD1222 COVID-19 vaccine. The germline gives CDR1 LGHDT, CDR2 YNNKEL (reference sequence). V was pared by 0 bases and J by 2 bases, with 7 bases between. This CDR3 has 14 residues. The genes are TRBV3-1 (or the pseudogene TRBV3-2) and TRBJ1-1; D remains unclear. This sequence originates from an adult in good health. The sequenced sample was peripheral blood, obtained on day 0 of AZD1222 vaccination. CDR3: CASSQEVRNTEAFF. The DNA for the CDR3 is TGTGCCAGCAGCCAAGAGGTCAGAAACACTGAAGCTTTCTTT.